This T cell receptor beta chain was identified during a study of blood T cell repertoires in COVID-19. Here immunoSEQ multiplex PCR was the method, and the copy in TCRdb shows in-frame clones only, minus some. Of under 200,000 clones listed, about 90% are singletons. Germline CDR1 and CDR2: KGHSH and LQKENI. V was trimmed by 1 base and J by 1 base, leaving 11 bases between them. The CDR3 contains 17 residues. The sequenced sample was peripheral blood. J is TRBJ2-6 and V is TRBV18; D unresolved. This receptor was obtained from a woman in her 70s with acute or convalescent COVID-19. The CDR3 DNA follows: TGTGCCAGCTCACCACTGACACCAACTTCTGGGGCCAACGTCCTGACTTTC. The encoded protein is CASSPLTPTSGANVLTF.